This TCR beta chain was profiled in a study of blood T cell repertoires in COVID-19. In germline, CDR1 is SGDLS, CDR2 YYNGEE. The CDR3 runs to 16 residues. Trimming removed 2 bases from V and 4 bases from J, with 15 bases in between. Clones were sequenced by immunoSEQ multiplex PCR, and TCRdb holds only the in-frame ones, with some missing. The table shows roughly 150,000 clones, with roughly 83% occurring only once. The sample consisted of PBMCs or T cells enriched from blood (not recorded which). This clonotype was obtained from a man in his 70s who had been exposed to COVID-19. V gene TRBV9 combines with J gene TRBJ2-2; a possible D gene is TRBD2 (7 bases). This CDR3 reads CASSVRGAQSTGELFF. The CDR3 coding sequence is TGTGCCAGCAGCGTCCGGGGGGCCCAGAGCACCGGGGAGCTGTTTTTT.